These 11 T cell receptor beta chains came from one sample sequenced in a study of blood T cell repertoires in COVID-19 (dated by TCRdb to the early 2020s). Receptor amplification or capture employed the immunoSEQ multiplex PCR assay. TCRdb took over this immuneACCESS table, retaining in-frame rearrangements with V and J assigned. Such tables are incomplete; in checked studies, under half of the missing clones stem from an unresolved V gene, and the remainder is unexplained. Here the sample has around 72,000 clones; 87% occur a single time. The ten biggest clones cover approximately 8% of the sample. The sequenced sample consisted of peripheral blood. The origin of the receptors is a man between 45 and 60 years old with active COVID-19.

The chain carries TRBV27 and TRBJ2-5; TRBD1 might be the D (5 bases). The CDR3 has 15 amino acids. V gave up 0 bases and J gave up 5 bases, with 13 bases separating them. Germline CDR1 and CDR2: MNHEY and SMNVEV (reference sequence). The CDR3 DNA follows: TGTGCCAGCAGTTTATCGCGGCAGGGTGTGGAGACCCAGTACTTC. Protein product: CASSLSRQGVETQYF.

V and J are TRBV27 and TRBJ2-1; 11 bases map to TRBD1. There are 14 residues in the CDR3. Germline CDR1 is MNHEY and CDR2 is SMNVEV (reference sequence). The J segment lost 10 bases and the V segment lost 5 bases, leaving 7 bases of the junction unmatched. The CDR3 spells CASSGGQGAWEQFF. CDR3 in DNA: TGTGCCAGCAGTGGCGGACAGGGGGCTTGGGAGCAGTTCTTC.

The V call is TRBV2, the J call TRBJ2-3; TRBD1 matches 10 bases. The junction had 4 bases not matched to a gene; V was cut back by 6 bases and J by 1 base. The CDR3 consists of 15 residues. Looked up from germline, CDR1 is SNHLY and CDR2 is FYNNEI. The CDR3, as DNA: TGTGCCAGCAGGGGACAGGGGCTTCGCACAGATACGCAGTATTTT. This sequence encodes CASRGQGLRTDTQYF.

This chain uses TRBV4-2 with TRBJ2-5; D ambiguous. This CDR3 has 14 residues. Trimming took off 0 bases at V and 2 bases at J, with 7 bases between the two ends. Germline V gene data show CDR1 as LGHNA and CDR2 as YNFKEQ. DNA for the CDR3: TGTGCCAGCAGCCAAGAAGTGCGGCAAGAGACCCAGTACTTC. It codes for CASSQEVRQETQYF.

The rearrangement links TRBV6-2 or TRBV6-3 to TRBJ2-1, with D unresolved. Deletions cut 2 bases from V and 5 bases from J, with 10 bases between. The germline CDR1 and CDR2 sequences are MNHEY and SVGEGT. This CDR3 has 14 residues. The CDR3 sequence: CASSYGRLDNEQFF. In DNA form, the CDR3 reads TGTGCCAGCAGTTACGGTAGACTCGACAATGAGCAGTTCTTC.

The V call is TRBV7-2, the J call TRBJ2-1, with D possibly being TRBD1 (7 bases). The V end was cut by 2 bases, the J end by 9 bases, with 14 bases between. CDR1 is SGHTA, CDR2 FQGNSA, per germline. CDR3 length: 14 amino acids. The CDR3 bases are TGTGCCAGCAGCTTACAGGGGGAGGTGGGTGAGCAGTTCTTC. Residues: CASSLQGEVGEQFF.

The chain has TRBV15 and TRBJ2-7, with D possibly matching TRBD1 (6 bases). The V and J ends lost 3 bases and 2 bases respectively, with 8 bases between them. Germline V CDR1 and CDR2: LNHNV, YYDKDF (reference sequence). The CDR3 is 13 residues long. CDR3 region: CATSRDSTYEQYF. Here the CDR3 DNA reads TGTGCCACCAGCAGGGACAGCACCTACGAGCAGTACTTC.

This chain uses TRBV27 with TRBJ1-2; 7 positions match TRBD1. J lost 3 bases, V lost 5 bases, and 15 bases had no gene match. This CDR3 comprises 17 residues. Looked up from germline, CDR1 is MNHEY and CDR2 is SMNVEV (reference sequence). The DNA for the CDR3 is TGTGCCAGCAGTCCCGATACAGGGGACTCCTTCTACTATGGCTACACCTTC. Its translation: CASSPDTGDSFYYGYTF.

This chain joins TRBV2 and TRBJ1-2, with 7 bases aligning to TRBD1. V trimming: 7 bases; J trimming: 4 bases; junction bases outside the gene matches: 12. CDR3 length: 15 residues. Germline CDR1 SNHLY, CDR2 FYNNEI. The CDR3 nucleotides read TGTGCCAGCAAACAGGGGAACGCCCTCACCTATGGCTACACCTTC. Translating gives CASKQGNALTYGYTF.

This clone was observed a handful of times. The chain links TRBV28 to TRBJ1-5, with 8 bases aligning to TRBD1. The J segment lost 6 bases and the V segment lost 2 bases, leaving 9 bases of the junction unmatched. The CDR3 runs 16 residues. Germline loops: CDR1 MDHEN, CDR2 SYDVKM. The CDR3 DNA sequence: TGTGCCAGCAGTTTAACGGGACAGGAAGGTCGTCAGCCCCAGCATTTT. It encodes CASSLTGQEGRQPQHF. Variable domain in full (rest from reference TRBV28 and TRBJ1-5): DVKVTQSSRYLVKRTGEKVFLECVQDMDHENMFWYRQDPGLGLRLIYFSYDVKMKEKGDIPEGYSVSREKKERFSLILESASTNQTSMYLCASSLTGQEGRQPQHFGDGTRLSIL.

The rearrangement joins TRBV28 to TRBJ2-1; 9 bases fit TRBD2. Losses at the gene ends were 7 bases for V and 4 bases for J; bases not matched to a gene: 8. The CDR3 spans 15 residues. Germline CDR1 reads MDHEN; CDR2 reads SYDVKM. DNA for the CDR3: TGTGCCAGCACACGGACTAGCGCAGTATACAATGAGCAGTTCTTC. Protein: CASTRTSAVYNEQFF.